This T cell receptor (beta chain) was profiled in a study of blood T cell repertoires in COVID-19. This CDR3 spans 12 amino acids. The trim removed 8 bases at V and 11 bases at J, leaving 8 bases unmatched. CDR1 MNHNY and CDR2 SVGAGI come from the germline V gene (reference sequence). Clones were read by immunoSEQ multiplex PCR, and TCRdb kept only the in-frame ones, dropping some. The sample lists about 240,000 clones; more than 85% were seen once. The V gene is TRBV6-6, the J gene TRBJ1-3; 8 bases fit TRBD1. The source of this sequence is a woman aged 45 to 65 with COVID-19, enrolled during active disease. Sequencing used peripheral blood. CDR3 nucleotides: TGTGCCAGCCACCAGGGGGCCCGAGCCATATATTTT. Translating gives CASHQGARAIYF.